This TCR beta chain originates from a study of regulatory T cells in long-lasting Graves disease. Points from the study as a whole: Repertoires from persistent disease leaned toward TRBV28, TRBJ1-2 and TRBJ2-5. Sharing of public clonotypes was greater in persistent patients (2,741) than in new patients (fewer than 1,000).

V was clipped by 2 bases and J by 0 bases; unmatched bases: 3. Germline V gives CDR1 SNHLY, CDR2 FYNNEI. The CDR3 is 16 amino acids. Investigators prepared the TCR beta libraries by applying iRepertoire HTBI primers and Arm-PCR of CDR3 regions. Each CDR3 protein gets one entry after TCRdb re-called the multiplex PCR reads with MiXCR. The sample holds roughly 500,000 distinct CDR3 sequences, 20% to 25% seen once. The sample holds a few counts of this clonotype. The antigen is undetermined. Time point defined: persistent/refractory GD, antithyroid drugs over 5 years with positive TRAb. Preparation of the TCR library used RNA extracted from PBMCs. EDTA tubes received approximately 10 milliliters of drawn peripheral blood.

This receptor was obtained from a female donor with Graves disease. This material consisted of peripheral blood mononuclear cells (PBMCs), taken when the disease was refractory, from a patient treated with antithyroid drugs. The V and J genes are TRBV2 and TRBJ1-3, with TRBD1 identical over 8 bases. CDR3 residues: CASSELTGGSGNTIYF. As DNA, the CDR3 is TGTGCCAGCAGTGAATTAACAGGGGGCTCTGGAAACACCATATATTTT. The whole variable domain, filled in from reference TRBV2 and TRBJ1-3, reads EPEVTQTPSHQVTQMGQEVILRCVPISNHLYFYWYRQILGQKVEFLVSFYNNEISEKSEIFDDQFSVERPDGSNFTLKIRSTKLEDSAMYFCASSELTGGSGNTIYFGEGSWLTVV.